The T cell receptor beta chain under discussion was sequenced for a study of T cells in Graves' hyperthyroidism and ophthalmopathy. Study-level information: Peripheral blood draws took place at initial diagnosis, ahead of any treatment. Study findings and constraints: Appearing also in blood were most of the thyroid clonotypes expanded above 0.001.

Trimming removed 8 bases from V and 8 bases from J; junction bases left unmatched: 10. Germline loops: CDR1 WNHNN, CDR2 SYGVQD (reference sequence). The CDR3 runs 13 residues. This clonotype was seen repeatedly, ten times or more. What it recognizes is unknown. Template material for amplifying TCR beta CDR3 regions consisted of RNA transcripts. During a first-round RT-PCR of the TCR CDR3, the HTBI primer set was used. TCRdb reanalysed the multiplex PCR reads using MiXCR and keeps one entry per CDR3 protein. This sample has roughly 240,000 distinct CDR3 sequences, with about 24% found just once. Exclusion criteria comprised uncontrolled infection, other autoimmune disease, pregnancy or lactation.

The clonotype comes from a woman aged 40-49 years with Graves' ophthalmopathy. Sequencing was performed on blood. The chain joins TRBV10-1 to TRBJ1-1; 8 positions agree with TRBD1. Written as DNA, the CDR3 is TGCGCCAGCCAGAGACAGGGGTCGCCAGAAGCTTTCTTT. Translating gives CASQRQGSPEAFF.